This T cell receptor (beta chain) appears in the sequencing data of a study of T cells after yellow fever vaccination. Study details: Low-cell-number fractions were prepared with SMART-Seq v4 Ultra Low Input.

CDR1 and CDR2 from the germline V gene are SGHKS and YYEKEE (reference sequence). The CDR3 length is 14 residues. V was pared by 4 bases and J by 3 bases, with 10 bases between. This clonotype was counted at least ten times. The 5'RACE template-switching step produced TCR cDNA and added a universal primer site and UMIs. TCRdb reanalysed the 5' RACE reads using MiXCR and keeps one entry per CDR3 protein. This sample has about 69,000 distinct CDR3 sequences, with 5% to 6.5% found just once. The sequencing here drew on CD4+ T cells sorted from PBMCs, taken roughly 14 days after the first yellow fever vaccination. The rearrangement links TRBV5-5 to TRBJ2-2, with a tentative D call TRBD1 (6 bases). The TCR comes from a young man who received the YFV17D yellow fever vaccine. CDR3: CASSQQGDTGELFF. The CDR3 DNA is TGTGCCAGCAGCCAACAGGGAGACACCGGGGAGCTGTTTTTT. Drawing the rest from reference TRBV5-5 and TRBJ2-2, the complete variable domain is DAGVTQSPTHLIKTRGQQVTLRCSPISGHKSVSWYQQVLGQGPQFIFQYYEKEERGRGNFPDRFSARQFPNYSSELNVNALLLGDSALYLCASSQQGDTGELFFGEGSRLTVL.